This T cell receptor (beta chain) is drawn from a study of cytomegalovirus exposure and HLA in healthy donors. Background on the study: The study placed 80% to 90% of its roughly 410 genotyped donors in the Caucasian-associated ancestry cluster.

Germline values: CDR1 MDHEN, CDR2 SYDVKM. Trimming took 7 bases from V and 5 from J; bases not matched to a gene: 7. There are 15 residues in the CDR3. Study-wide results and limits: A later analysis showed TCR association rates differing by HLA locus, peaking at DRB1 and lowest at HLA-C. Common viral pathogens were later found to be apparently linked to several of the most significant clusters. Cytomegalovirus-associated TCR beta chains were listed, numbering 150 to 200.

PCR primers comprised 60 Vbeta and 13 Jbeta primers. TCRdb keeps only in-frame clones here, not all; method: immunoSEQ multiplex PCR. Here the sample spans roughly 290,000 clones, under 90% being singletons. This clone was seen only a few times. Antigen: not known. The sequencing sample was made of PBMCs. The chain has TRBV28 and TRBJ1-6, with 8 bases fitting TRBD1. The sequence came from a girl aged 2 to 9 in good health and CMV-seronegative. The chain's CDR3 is CASITGQGDNSPLHF. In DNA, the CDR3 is TGTGCCAGCATCACAGGACAGGGAGATAATTCACCCCTCCACTTT.